A selection of T cell receptor beta chains follows, all from one sample in a study of T cells in Graves' hyperthyroidism and ophthalmopathy. A single record per CDR3 protein comes from TCRdb applying MiXCR to the multiplex PCR reads. The sample has about 640,000 distinct CDR3 sequences; under 25% are singletons. The specimen sequenced was blood. The origin of the receptors is a man aged 25 to 40 with Graves' ophthalmopathy. The CDR3 runs from the conserved cysteine through the conserved F or W. D genes are given only for firm matches. Size values are once, few and many counts, or a class for expanded clones, and some rows have none.

v_call	d_call	j_call	clone_size	cdr3_aa	cdr3_nt
TRBV10-3	TRBD1	TRBJ1-1	.	CATYYSPTGAANTEAFF	TGTGCCACTTACTATTCGCCGACAGGGGCTGCGAACACTGAAGCTTTCTTT
TRBV20-1	TRBD1	TRBJ1-2	many	CSARAYAGQAFYGYTF	TGCAGTGCTAGAGCCTATGCGGGACAGGCCTTCTATGGCTACACCTTC
TRBV20-1	TRBD1	TRBJ1-5	once	CSARDSLGTGYQPQHF	TGCAGTGCTAGAGATTCTTTAGGGACAGGGTATCAGCCCCAGCATTTT
TRBV4-1	.	TRBJ1-2	few	CASSQDSGRGYGYTF	TGCGCCAGCAGCCAAGATAGTGGCAGGGGCTATGGCTACACCTTC
TRBV9	TRBD1	TRBJ2-7	.	CASSGDRGLDEQYF	TGTGCCAGCAGCGGAGACAGGGGGCTTGACGAGCAGTACTTC
TRBV12-3/TRBV12-4	.	TRBJ2-7	many	CASSSGLLSGEQYF	TGTGCCAGCAGTAGTGGATTACTTTCGGGAGAGCAGTACTTC
TRBV24-1	TRBD2	TRBJ2-3	.	CATSDARGVFADTQYF	TGTGCCACCAGTGATGCCCGGGGGGTTTTCGCAGATACGCAGTATTTT
TRBV7-3	.	TRBJ2-1	few	CASSLTQRSGPGNEQFF	TGTGCCAGCAGCTTAACCCAGCGGAGCGGACCCGGCAATGAGCAGTTCTTC
TRBV12-3/TRBV12-4	.	TRBJ1-1	many	CASSRKYMNTEAFF	TGTGCCAGCAGCCGAAAGTACATGAACACTGAAGCTTTCTTT
TRBV4-3	TRBD2	TRBJ2-3	.	CASSQDLAGSTDTQYF	TGCGCCAGCAGCCAAGATCTAGCGGGATCGACAGATACGCAGTATTTT
TRBV28	.	TRBJ1-3	few	CASRQEAGWGSGNTIYF	TGTGCCAGCAGGCAGGAAGCAGGCTGGGGAAGTGGAAACACCATATATTTT
TRBV29-1	TRBD1	TRBJ2-5	few	CSVMTGGWETQYF	TGCAGCGTGATGACAGGGGGCTGGGAGACCCAGTACTTC
TRBV6-2/TRBV6-3	TRBD1	TRBJ1-2	.	CASSSTGTGSYNYGYTF	TGTGCCAGCAGTTCCACCGGGACAGGGTCGTACAACTATGGCTACACCTTC
TRBV7-9	.	TRBJ1-2	few	CASSLGQIGGYTF	TGTGCCAGCAGCTTGGGGCAGATCGGTGGCTACACCTTC
TRBV5-1	.	TRBJ2-7	.	CASTTGTGVNSYEQYF	TGCGCCAGCACTACCGGCACAGGTGTCAACTCCTACGAGCAGTACTTC
TRBV20-1	TRBD2	TRBJ2-7	few	CSARPLAGPYEQYF	TGCAGTGCTAGACCACTAGCGGGTCCCTACGAGCAGTACTTC
TRBV18	.	TRBJ2-1	.	CASSQNFDGGRGNEQFF	TGTGCCAGCTCACAAAACTTTGACGGAGGCCGGGGGAATGAGCAGTTCTTC
TRBV5-1	TRBD2	TRBJ2-1	many	CASSLEGLAAYNEQFF	TGCGCCAGCAGCTTGGAAGGACTAGCAGCCTACAATGAGCAGTTCTTC
TRBV5-1	TRBD2	TRBJ2-1	.	CASSRRAGGPASSYNEQFF	TGCGCCAGCAGCCGCAGGGCGGGAGGGCCCGCTAGCTCCTACAATGAGCAGTTCTTC
TRBV7-2	TRBD2	TRBJ2-1	.	CASSSGTRNSEQFF	TGTGCCAGCAGCTCCGGGACTAGGAACAGTGAGCAGTTCTTC
TRBV27	.	TRBJ2-7	.	CASSPTGLVYEQYF	TGTGCCAGCAGTCCCACGGGACTCGTTTACGAGCAGTACTTC
TRBV19	.	TRBJ2-3	.	CASSLGVQRSTDTQYF	TGTGCTTCCTCCCTAGGGGTACAGAGAAGCACAGATACGCAGTATTTT
TRBV27	.	TRBJ1-4	.	CASSFLARAGTNEKLFF	TGTGCCAGCAGTTTTTTAGCTCGGGCAGGGACTAATGAAAAACTGTTTTTT
TRBV11-2	.	TRBJ2-7	many	CASSLDSGPTYEQYF	TGTGCCAGCAGCTTAGACAGCGGACCTACCTACGAGCAGTACTTC
TRBV4-1	.	TRBJ1-5	few	CASSQDLEGGGSNQPQHF	TGCGCCAGCAGCCAAGATCTAGAAGGGGGGGGTAGCAATCAGCCCCAGCATTTT
TRBV20-1	TRBD1	TRBJ2-5	.	CSAKTGGKETQYF	TGCAGTGCTAAGACAGGGGGCAAGGAGACCCAGTACTTC
TRBV10-1	.	TRBJ2-7	few	CASSETGYPSYEQYF	TGCGCCAGCAGTGAGACGGGGTACCCCTCCTACGAGCAGTACTTC
TRBV30	.	TRBJ2-7	few	CAWTAGRQQYF	TGTGCCTGGACCGCGGGGCGGCAGCAGTACTTC
TRBV7-8	TRBD1	TRBJ2-7	many	CASSLWTGTYEQYF	TGTGCCAGCAGCCTCTGGACAGGAACCTACGAGCAGTACTTC
TRBV20-1	TRBD1	TRBJ2-7	few	CSARSRGRSEQYF	TGCAGTGCTAGATCCAGGGGGCGCAGCGAGCAGTACTTC
TRBV19	.	TRBJ2-1	.	CASSTRGGRANEQFF	TGTGCCAGTAGTACCCGAGGTGGTCGGGCCAATGAGCAGTTCTTC
TRBV3-1	TRBD2	TRBJ2-5	.	CASSHGLAGMETQYF	TGTGCCAGCAGCCACGGACTAGCGGGAATGGAGACCCAGTACTTC
TRBV18	TRBD1	TRBJ1-5	few	CASSPTGDYSNQPQHF	TGTGCCAGCTCACCAACAGGGGATTATAGCAATCAGCCCCAGCATTTT
TRBV30	TRBD2	TRBJ2-2	few	CAWSVAGVVAGELFF	TGTGCCTGGAGTGTAGCGGGAGTAGTAGCCGGGGAGCTGTTTTTT
TRBV6-2/TRBV6-3	TRBD1	TRBJ1-1	.	CASRPGQGNTEAFF	TGTGCCAGCAGACCGGGACAGGGGAACACTGAAGCTTTCTTT
TRBV28	.	TRBJ2-7	.	CASREPGLTYEQYF	TGTGCCAGCAGGGAACCGGGACTCACCTACGAGCAGTACTTC
TRBV30	.	TRBJ2-5	.	CAWSWGLGGETQYF	TGTGCCTGGAGTTGGGGACTCGGAGGGGAGACCCAGTACTTC
TRBV13	TRBD1	TRBJ1-1	.	CASSLSTGTSEAFF	TGTGCCAGCAGCTTGTCGACAGGGACTTCTGAAGCTTTCTTT
TRBV28	.	TRBJ1-1	many	CASSFSSTEAFF	TGTGCCAGCAGTTTCTCGAGCACTGAAGCTTTCTTT
TRBV15	TRBD2	TRBJ2-1	many	CATSRGDYSYNEQFF	TGTGCCACCAGCAGAGGGGACTATTCCTACAATGAGCAGTTCTTC
TRBV28	.	TRBJ1-2	.	CASGARANYGYTF	TGTGCCAGCGGGGCAAGGGCGAACTATGGCTACACCTTC
TRBV7-2	.	TRBJ2-7	many	CASSPAGKYSYEQYF	TGTGCCAGCAGCCCAGCTGGGAAATACTCCTACGAGCAGTACTTC
TRBV2	.	TRBJ1-2	few	CASNLGDRGYTF	TGTGCCAGCAACTTAGGGGATCGTGGCTACACCTTC
TRBV5-5	.	TRBJ1-2	few	CASSPGGRNMYGYTF	TGTGCCAGCAGCCCCGGGGGTAGAAATATGTATGGCTACACCTTC
TRBV20-1	TRBD2	TRBJ2-1	.	CSARASGTYNEQFF	TGCAGTGCTAGAGCGAGCGGGACCTACAATGAGCAGTTCTTC
TRBV6-1	.	TRBJ1-1	many	CASSDISVPAFF	TGTGCCAGCAGTGATATCTCCGTTCCAGCTTTCTTT
TRBV27	.	TRBJ2-7	few	CASSLIGNQGPYEQYF	TGTGCCAGCAGTTTGATTGGGAACCAGGGACCCTACGAGCAGTACTTC
TRBV12-3/TRBV12-4	TRBD1	TRBJ2-1	few	CASSPGQGRDEQFF	TGTGCCAGCAGTCCGGGACAGGGGAGGGATGAGCAGTTCTTC
TRBV20-1	.	TRBJ1-1	many	CSAAGTGNTEAFF	TGCAGTGCTGCCGGGACGGGGAACACTGAAGCTTTCTTT
TRBV29-1	.	TRBJ2-1	.	CSVPTYNEQFF	TGCAGCGTCCCCACCTACAATGAGCAGTTCTTC
TRBV28	.	TRBJ2-1	many	CASSLPLTSWGSPYNEQFF	TGTGCCAGCAGTTTACCCCTGACTAGTTGGGGGTCTCCCTACAATGAGCAGTTCTTC
TRBV5-1	.	TRBJ2-3	few	CASSLTGTKSTDTQYF	TGCGCCAGCAGCTTAACAGGGACGAAAAGCACAGATACGCAGTATTTT
TRBV29-1	TRBD1	TRBJ1-2	few	CSVTGVGYTF	TGCAGCGTTACAGGGGTCGGCTACACCTTC
TRBV6-2/TRBV6-3	.	TRBJ1-1	many	CASSGGLREAFF	TGTGCCAGCAGTGGGGGGCTCAGAGAAGCTTTCTTT